This T cell receptor (beta chain) was profiled in a study of PD-L1 blockade in urothelial cancer. As to time point: peripheral blood 6 weeks after treatment start. Assay used: immunoSEQ multiplex PCR; TCRdb lists only in-frame clones, some missing. Found here are 100,000 to 150,000 clones, roughly 83% of them singletons; the top ten hold about 2.4%. Germline-derived CDR1 and CDR2 are ENHRY and SYGVKD. The CDR3 totals 14 residues. Trimming removed 6 bases from V and 2 bases from J, with 13 bases in between. V usage is TRBV10-3 and J usage is TRBJ1-2; no clear D. Sequencing used PBMCs, obtained around atezolizumab (anti-PD-L1) treatment. The TCR comes from a man aged 45-60 years with urothelial cancer. The CDR3: CAISEIWQNYGYTF. Here the CDR3 DNA reads TGTGCCATCAGCGAGATTTGGCAGAACTATGGCTACACCTTC.